This T cell receptor beta chain was profiled in a study of T cell repertoires in cytomegalovirus infection. This clonotype was recorded at least ten times. MiXCR was run by TCRdb on the reads, yielding one entry per CDR3 protein. The data contain about 130,000 distinct CDR3 sequences, almost 9% of them singletons. There are 12 residues in the CDR3. Trimming left V 7 bases short and J 5 bases short, with 14 bases between. From germline, CDR1 is SQVTM and CDR2 ANQGSEA. This TCR was recovered from a human donor in good health (CMV status not recorded). Some clones in this sample may be carry-over from other donors' samples. This rearrangement joins TRBV29-1 to TRBJ2-5, with unresolved D. Input material: PBMCs. In DNA, the CDR3 is TGCAGCGCGTATAACTGGGCGGAGACCCAGTACTTC. Its protein product is CSAYNWAETQYF. Complete variable domain (other parts from reference TRBV29-1 and TRBJ2-5): SAVISQKPSRDICQRGTSLTIQCQVDSQVTMMFWYRQQPGQSLTLIATANQGSEATYESGFVIDKFPISRPNLTFSTLTVSNMSPEDSSIYLCSAYNWAETQYFGPGTRLLVL.